The 14 T cell receptor beta chains below were found in one sample sequenced in a study of brain T cells in children with intractable seizures (dated by TCRdb to the early 2020s). Library preparation used the immunoSEQ multiplex PCR assay. The immuneACCESS repertoire file appears here via TCRdb, limited to in-frame rearrangements. These files lack a portion of the clones; in checked studies, under half of the deficit traces to unresolved V genes, and the cause of the others is not known. The sample table holds about 350,000 clones, of which roughly 93% were seen once. The ten largest clones represent about 5.8% of the sample. The label giving this sample's time point can be read as: blood from clinic visit 5 months post-surgery; TSC patient then seizure free. Sequenced material: peripheral blood, taken approximately 5 months after surgery. These TCRs come from a boy in the first two years of life with tuberous sclerosis and intractable seizures.

The V and J genes are TRBV30 and TRBJ2-3; 9 bases are a match to TRBD2. Germline V gene sequence: CDR1 GTSNPN, CDR2 SVGIG (reference sequence). The CDR3 contains 12 residues. After removal of 2 bases from V and 6 bases from J, the junction contained 0 bases not matched to a gene. The CDR3 nucleotides read TGTGCCTGGAGTACTAGCGGGGATACGCAGTATTTT. Its translation: CAWSTSGDTQYF.

The V and J genes are TRBV11-3 and TRBJ1-2, with a possible D match to TRBD1 (5 bases). Germline V gene data show CDR1 as SGHNT and CDR2 as YENEEA. The germline V and J ends were trimmed by 2 bases and 6 bases, with 13 bases remaining between them. The CDR3 consists of 14 residues. CDR3 nucleotides: TGTGCCAGCAGCTTATCAGTAGGAGGGGATGGCTACACCTTC. It translates to CASSLSVGGDGYTF. Looking up the rest from reference TRBV11-3 and TRBJ1-2 gives the full variable domain: EAGVVQSPRYKIIEKKQPVAFWCNPISGHNTLYWYLQNLGQGPELLIRYENEEAVDDSQLPKDRFSAERLKGVDSTLKIQPAELGDSAVYLCASSLSVGGDGYTFGSGTRLTVV.

The chain recombines TRBV3-1 (or the pseudogene TRBV3-2) with TRBJ1-6; D is ambiguous. V lost 4 bases, J lost 10 bases, and 14 bases lay in between. The CDR3 length is 14 residues. CDR1 is LGHDT, CDR2 YNNKEL, per germline (reference sequence). The CDR3: CASSPSSGGSPLHF. Here the CDR3 DNA reads TGTGCCAGCAGCCCATCATCGGGAGGGTCACCCCTCCACTTT.

CDR3 in amino acids: CASSSRPNEKLFF. The CDR3 DNA sequence: TGTGCCAGTAGTTCCCGCCCTAATGAAAAACTGTTTTTT. The chain links TRBV19 to TRBJ1-4; D gene ambiguous. Trimming took 5 bases from V and 3 from J, leaving 7 bases between them. The CDR3 sequence is 13 residues long. Germline-derived CDR1 and CDR2 are LNHDA and SQIVND (reference sequence).

The rearrangement links TRBV5-1 to TRBJ1-1; no reliable D call. V dropped 0 bases and J dropped 6 bases, with 6 bases sitting between them. This CDR3 comprises 12 residues. Germline assignment: CDR1 SGHRS and CDR2 YFSETQ. The CDR3, as DNA: TGCGCCAGCAGCTTGGCCGGGTCTGAAGCTTTCTTT. Translating gives CASSLAGSEAFF.

The rearrangement joins TRBV4-2 to TRBJ2-7; 9 positions match TRBD2. This CDR3 contains 16 residues. Trimming at V came to 0 bases and at J to 2 bases, leaving 5 bases not matched to a gene. The germline CDR1 and CDR2 sequences are LGHNA and YNFKEQ. The CDR3 loop is CASSQDGERGAYEQYF. For the CDR3, the DNA is TGTGCCAGCAGCCAAGATGGTGAGCGGGGGGCCTACGAGCAGTACTTC.

This clone was seen at least ten times. The chain employs TRBV4-1 and TRBJ2-7; D is ambiguous. Between the trimmed V and J ends, which lost 0 bases and 2 bases, there was a span of 11 bases. Germline CDR1 is MGHRA and CDR2 is YSYEKL. This CDR3 spans 15 amino acids. CDR3 region: CASSQESGPTYEQYF. The CDR3 nucleotides read TGCGCCAGCAGCCAAGAATCTGGGCCAACCTACGAGCAGTACTTC.

The chain is built from TRBV5-1 and TRBJ2-3; D possibly corresponds to TRBD1 (5 bases). The V end lost 1 base, the J end lost 4 bases, and 22 bases lay between the germline ends. Germline CDR1 reads SGHRS; CDR2 reads YFSETQ. This CDR3 is 18 amino acids long. The DNA for the CDR3 is TGCGCCAGCAGCTTGCCTCTCTTCAGGGAACCGTATTCAGATACGCAGTATTTT. Its protein is CASSLPLFREPYSDTQYF. The entire variable domain, with the rest obtained from reference TRBV5-1 and TRBJ2-3, is as follows: KAGVTQTPRYLIKTRGQQVTLSCSPISGHRSVSWYQQTPGQGLQFLFEYFSETQRNKGNFPGRFSGRQFSNSRSEMNVSTLELGDSALYLCASSLPLFREPYSDTQYFGPGTRLTVL.

The chain recombines TRBV13 with TRBJ2-5; 9 bases match TRBD1. V gave up 4 bases and J gave up 5 bases; unmatched junction bases: 11. The CDR3 runs to 16 residues. Per the germline V gene, CDR1 is PRHDT and CDR2 is FYEKMQ (reference sequence). The CDR3 here is CASSSRTGEVRETQYF. CDR3 bases: TGTGCCAGCAGCTCCAGGACAGGGGAGGTGAGGGAGACCCAGTACTTC. The whole variable domain, filled in from reference TRBV13 and TRBJ2-5, reads AAGVIQSPRHLIKEKRETATLKCYPIPRHDTVYWYQQGPGQDPQFLISFYEKMQSDKGSIPDRFSAQQFSDYHSELNMSSLELGDSALYFCASSSRTGEVRETQYFGPGTRLLVL.

The chain links TRBV2 to TRBJ2-4; possibly TRBD1 for D (5 bases). The CDR3 extends over 15 amino acids. Germline V gives CDR1 SNHLY, CDR2 FYNNEI. Trimming took off 4 bases at V and 0 bases at J, with 10 bases between the two ends. CDR3 in DNA: TGTGCCAGCAGTGCGGACATCCTAGCCAAAAACATTCAGTACTTC. This translates into CASSADILAKNIQYF. Supplemented by reference TRBV2 and TRBJ2-4, the full variable domain reads EPEVTQTPSHQVTQMGQEVILRCVPISNHLYFYWYRQILGQKVEFLVSFYNNEISEKSEIFDDQFSVERPDGSNFTLKIRSTKLEDSAMYFCASSADILAKNIQYFGAGTRLSVL.

The rearrangement links TRBV10-3 to TRBJ1-5; D is ambiguous. The CDR3 is 19 amino acids. The germline V gene has CDR1 ENHRY and CDR2 SYGVKD. Trimming cost V 1 base and J 6 bases, with 25 bases left between them. CDR3 amino acids: CAISEFGWNSPPEGQPQHF. CDR3 DNA: TGTGCCATCAGTGAGTTCGGGTGGAACAGCCCACCTGAGGGTCAGCCCCAGCATTTT.

The rearrangement links TRBV7-9 to TRBJ1-2, with 7 bases matching TRBD1. The ends lost 5 bases at V and 0 bases at J; junction bases unmatched: 3. Germline V gene sequence: CDR1 SEHNR, CDR2 FQNEAQ (reference sequence). The CDR3 length is 14 residues. The CDR3 reads CASSTGQANYGYTF. The CDR3 nucleotides read TGTGCCAGCAGCACTGGACAGGCTAACTATGGCTACACCTTC.

The gene calls are TRBV5-4 and TRBJ2-5, with 8 bases matching TRBD2. Looked up from germline, CDR1 is SGHNT and CDR2 is YYREEE (reference sequence). Trimming at V came to 0 bases and at J to 5 bases, leaving 3 bases not matched to a gene. The CDR3 has 14 amino acids. The CDR3 loop reads CASSLELAEETQYF. CDR3 bases: TGTGCCAGCAGCTTGGAACTAGCGGAGGAGACCCAGTACTTC.

The chain combines TRBV6-1 with TRBJ1-2; 10 nucleotides align to TRBD1. V shed 3 bases, J shed 4 bases, and the junction held 14 bases outside the gene matches. The CDR3 length is 18 residues. The germline gives CDR1 MNHNS, CDR2 SASEGT. CDR3 region: CASSDEQTGQGGFYGYTF. CDR3 sequence (DNA): TGTGCCAGCAGTGACGAGCAAACAGGACAGGGGGGTTTCTATGGCTACACCTTC.